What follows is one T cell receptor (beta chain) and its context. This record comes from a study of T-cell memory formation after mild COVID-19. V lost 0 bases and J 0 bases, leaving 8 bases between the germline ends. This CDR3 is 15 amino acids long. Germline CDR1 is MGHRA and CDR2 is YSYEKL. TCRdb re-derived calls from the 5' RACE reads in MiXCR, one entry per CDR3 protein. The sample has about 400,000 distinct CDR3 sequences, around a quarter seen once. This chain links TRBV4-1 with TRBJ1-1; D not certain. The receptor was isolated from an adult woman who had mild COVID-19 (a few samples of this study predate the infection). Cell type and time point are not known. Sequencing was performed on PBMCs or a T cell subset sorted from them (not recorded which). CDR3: CASSQDWELNTEAFF. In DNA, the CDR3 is TGCGCCAGCAGCCAAGATTGGGAACTGAACACTGAAGCTTTCTTT.